The rows below give T cell receptor beta chains drawn from one sample of a study of blood T cell repertoires in COVID-19. The repertoire was sequenced with immunoSEQ multiplex PCR; TCRdb's copy has only in-frame clones and lacks some. The data show roughly 430,000 clones, around nine tenths seen once. The sequencing input was PBMCs or T cells enriched from blood (not recorded which). The receptors derive from a woman aged 18-29 years who had been exposed to COVID-19. Both conserved end residues are part of each CDR3. Each record gives: clone size, D gene, J gene, V gene, CDR3 protein, CDR3 DNA. The D gene is left open where the match is weak. Size tells how often a clone was seen (once, few, many) or the class of an expanded clone, and some rows leave it out.

few	TRBD1	TRBJ1-2	TRBV4-3	CASSQDVAGQGDYGYTF	TGCGCCAGCAGCCAAGATGTGGCGGGACAGGGGGACTATGGCTACACCTTC
.	TRBD1	TRBJ1-2	TRBV6-5	CASSSLTGGDYGYTF	TGTGCCAGCAGTTCTCTCACAGGGGGCGACTATGGCTACACCTTC
.	TRBD1	TRBJ1-6	TRBV3-1/TRBV3-2	CASSHFPGQPNSPLHF	TGTGCCAGCAGCCACTTTCCGGGACAGCCTAATTCACCCCTCCACTTT
.	TRBD1	TRBJ2-5	TRBV28	CASRRPGQGPQETQYF	TGTGCCAGCCGGAGACCGGGACAGGGGCCCCAAGAGACCCAGTACTTC
.	TRBD1	TRBJ2-7	TRBV6-5	CASSYSDRGSYEQYF	TGTGCCAGCAGTTACTCTGACAGGGGTTCCTACGAGCAGTACTTC
.	.	TRBJ1-2	TRBV6-5	CASSTTGHYGYTF	TGTGCCAGCAGTACGACAGGCCACTATGGCTACACCTTC
.	TRBD1	TRBJ1-1	TRBV28	CASSYRGGTEAFF	TGTGCCAGCAGTTACAGGGGCGGCACTGAAGCTTTCTTT
.	.	TRBJ2-4	TRBV4-2	CASSPYTGGIQYF	TGTGCCAGCAGCCCATATACCGGGGGCATTCAGTACTTC
.	TRBD1	TRBJ1-2	TRBV9	CASSVEGAVGYGYTF	TGTGCCAGCAGCGTAGAGGGGGCGGTAGGCTATGGCTACACCTTC
once	.	TRBJ2-7	TRBV7-9	CASSLVSNEQYF	TGTGCCAGCAGCTTGGTGAGCAACGAGCAGTACTTC
.	.	TRBJ1-2	TRBV7-9	CASTRIQGMHGYTF	TGTGCCAGCACCCGGATCCAGGGAATGCATGGCTACACCTTC
.	.	TRBJ1-2	TRBV7-2	CASSPATDFYGYTF	TGTGCCAGCAGCCCCGCGACAGACTTCTATGGCTACACCTTC
.	.	TRBJ1-3	TRBV6-5	CATRAGAGNTIYF	TGTGCCACCCGGGCAGGGGCTGGAAACACCATATATTTT
.	.	TRBJ2-7	TRBV9	CASSSTGYYEQYF	TGTGCCAGCAGCAGTACAGGGTACTACGAGCAGTACTTC
.	.	TRBJ1-2	TRBV5-6	CASSFSDIYGYTF	TGTGCCAGCAGCTTTTCGGACATCTATGGCTACACCTTC
.	TRBD2	TRBJ2-7	TRBV6-5	CASTSGGRIYEQYF	TGTGCCAGCACTAGCGGGGGTCGGATCTACGAGCAGTACTTC
.	TRBD1	TRBJ1-1	TRBV27	CASRSGGSEAFF	TGTGCCAGCAGGTCAGGGGGATCTGAAGCTTTCTTT
.	TRBD2	TRBJ2-7	TRBV7-2	CASSFGLAGAYEQYF	TGTGCCAGCAGCTTCGGACTAGCGGGGGCCTACGAGCAGTACTTC
.	.	TRBJ2-1	TRBV7-3	CASSLRRDNEQFF	TGTGCCAGCAGCTTACGCCGGGACAATGAGCAGTTCTTC
.	.	TRBJ1-6	TRBV30	CAWSSVYNSPLHF	TGTGCCTGGAGTTCGGTCTATAATTCACCCCTCCACTTT
.	TRBD2	TRBJ2-1	TRBV4-2	CASSQSGGAQTSYNEQFF	TGTGCCAGCAGCCAGAGCGGGGGGGCGCAAACCTCCTACAATGAGCAGTTCTTC
.	TRBD1	TRBJ1-2	TRBV6-5	CASSYGTGGGYTF	TGTGCCAGCAGTTATGGGACAGGGGGAGGCTACACCTTC
.	.	TRBJ1-1	TRBV3-1/TRBV3-2	CASEGSEAFF	TGTGCCAGCGAGGGAAGTGAAGCTTTCTTT
.	.	TRBJ2-1	TRBV7-9	CASSLAGGNEQFF	TGTGCCAGCAGCTTAGCAGGGGGAAATGAGCAGTTCTTC
.	TRBD1	TRBJ2-3	TRBV11-2	CASSPTGGQGPDTQYF	TGTGCCAGCAGCCCCACGGGGGGACAGGGGCCAGATACGCAGTATTTT
once	TRBD2	TRBJ2-2	TRBV2	CASGLARTGELFF	TGTGCCAGCGGACTAGCGCGGACCGGGGAGCTGTTTTTT
.	.	TRBJ2-7	TRBV19	CASSTHSTGFPAYEQYF	TGTGCCAGTAGTACGCACTCGACAGGTTTTCCCGCCTACGAGCAGTACTTC
.	.	TRBJ2-1	TRBV7-9	CASSPLGGSGQFF	TGTGCCAGCAGCCCCCTAGGAGGGAGCGGGCAGTTCTTC
.	.	TRBJ2-1	TRBV19	CASSISAGYNEQFF	TGTGCCAGTAGTATATCGGCAGGATACAATGAGCAGTTCTTC
.	.	TRBJ1-2	TRBV24-1	CATSLGSYGYTF	TGTGCCACCAGTTTAGGGAGCTATGGCTACACCTTC
.	.	TRBJ1-3	TRBV9	CASSSGGGSSGNTIYF	TGTGCCAGCAGCTCCGGGGGGGGGAGCTCTGGAAACACCATATATTTT
.	TRBD1	TRBJ1-2	TRBV5-1	CASSWGQGGRGYTF	TGCGCCAGCAGCTGGGGACAGGGCGGGCGAGGCTACACCTTC
.	TRBD2	TRBJ2-1	TRBV5-1	CASSPGLVIGDEQFF	TGCGCCAGCAGCCCGGGACTAGTGATCGGCGATGAGCAGTTCTTC
.	TRBD2	TRBJ2-5	TRBV14	CASSQARGGWETQYF	TGTGCCAGCAGCCAAGCCCGGGGGGGATGGGAGACCCAGTACTTC
.	.	TRBJ1-1	TRBV7-3	CASSLTGDTEAFF	TGTGCCAGCAGCTTAACAGGGGACACTGAAGCTTTCTTT
.	TRBD1	TRBJ1-6	TRBV18	CASSPPGTGNNSPLHF	TGTGCCAGCTCACCACCTGGGACAGGGAACAATTCACCCCTCCACTTT
.	.	TRBJ1-1	TRBV14	CASSQGLGGGTEAFF	TGTGCCAGCAGCCAAGGGTTAGGGGGGGGCACTGAAGCTTTCTTT
.	TRBD2	TRBJ2-1	TRBV6-5	CASSLGLGMANEQFF	TGTGCCAGCAGCCTGGGACTAGGAATGGCGAATGAGCAGTTCTTC
.	TRBD1	TRBJ2-7	TRBV2	CASSEQGASYEQYF	TGTGCCAGCAGTGAACAGGGGGCGAGCTACGAGCAGTACTTC
once	.	TRBJ1-2	TRBV5-1	CASSLEGDWGYTF	TGCGCCAGCAGCTTGGAAGGGGACTGGGGCTACACCTTC
.	TRBD2	TRBJ2-5	TRBV7-3	CASSLGTSGGQETQYF	TGTGCCAGCAGCTTAGGGACTAGCGGGGGCCAAGAGACCCAGTACTTC
.	.	TRBJ1-2	TRBV16	CASSPQTGYGYTF	TGTGCCAGCAGCCCTCAAACGGGCTATGGCTACACCTTC
.	.	TRBJ1-5	TRBV2	CASSKQDLSNQPQHF	TGTGCCAGCAGCAAACAGGATTTGAGCAATCAGCCCCAGCATTTT
once	TRBD2	TRBJ2-1	TRBV15	CATSRTAGGSEQFF	TGTGCCACCAGCAGAACAGCGGGGGGGAGTGAGCAGTTCTTC
few	TRBD1	TRBJ1-2	TRBV28	CASSPVQGATYGYTF	TGTGCCAGCAGTCCCGTACAGGGGGCTACCTATGGCTACACCTTC
.	TRBD1	TRBJ2-2	TRBV27	CASSWDRGLGGELFF	TGTGCCAGCAGTTGGGACAGGGGGCTTGGCGGGGAGCTGTTTTTT
.	.	TRBJ1-2	TRBV4-2	CASSQARGGGYGYTF	TGTGCCAGCAGCCAAGCCCGGGGCGGGGGCTATGGCTACACCTTC
.	.	TRBJ1-5	TRBV21-1	CATPGGGVLPQHF	TGTGCCACCCCCGGGGGGGGTGTGCTGCCCCAGCATTTT
few	.	TRBJ1-1	TRBV28	CASSPGFEAFF	TGTGCCAGCAGTCCGGGGTTCGAAGCTTTCTTT
.	.	TRBJ2-4	TRBV28	CASSLALGREGYF	TGTGCCAGCAGTTTAGCGTTGGGCAGGGAAGGGTACTTC
.	.	TRBJ1-2	TRBV7-2	CASGDRGPNYGYTF	TGTGCCAGCGGGGATCGGGGTCCTAACTATGGCTACACCTTC
.	TRBD2	TRBJ2-5	TRBV25-1	CASSQPGEGARETQYF	TGTGCCAGCAGTCAACCCGGGGAGGGAGCGCGGGAGACCCAGTACTTC
.	.	TRBJ2-7	TRBV7-9	CASSLTGAFYEQYF	TGTGCCAGCAGCCTTACAGGAGCCTTCTACGAGCAGTACTTC
.	.	TRBJ2-7	TRBV7-2	CASSLSHSYEQYF	TGTGCCAGCAGCTTATCCCACTCCTACGAGCAGTACTTC
.	.	TRBJ1-2	TRBV7-9	CASSLGRLEGNYGYTF	TGTGCCAGCAGCTTAGGACGATTGGAGGGTAACTATGGCTACACCTTC